The 9 T cell receptor beta chains listed next were all sequenced from one sample in a study of regulatory T cells in long-lasting Graves disease (dated by TCRdb to the early 2020s). Libraries were built with multiplex PCR. Sequencing took place on an Illumina HiSeq 4000. CDR3 regions were amplified by Arm-PCR with iRepertoire HTBI primers to construct TCR beta libraries. Starting from the raw public reads, TCRdb applied fastp trimming at Q25, assembled clones with MiXCR and retained in-frame beta chains. Duplicate CDR3 protein sequences are folded into a single record with the most common DNA and genes. Recorded for this sample are 300,000 to 400,000 distinct CDR3 sequences; approximately 15% of them occurred a single time. Approximately 30% of the sample rests with the top ten. This specimen's time point label, interpreted: newly diagnosed GD, antithyroid drugs for less than 3 months. For both TCR sequencing and RNA sequencing, RNA was extracted from PBMCs in TRIzol.

These data are also associated with another study on T cells in Graves' hyperthyroidism and ophthalmopathy.

This specimen was peripheral blood mononuclear cells (PBMCs), taken at new diagnosis, from a patient treated with antithyroid drugs. Receptor source: a middle-aged man with Graves disease. Donor details come from another sample of the same person, matched by shared clones.

This clonotype was recorded many times. The chain combines TRBV11-1 with TRBJ2-3; possibly TRBD1 for D (5 bases). This CDR3 region has 15 residues. The germline CDR1 and CDR2 sequences are SGHAT and FQDESV (reference sequence). V lost 1 base to trimming and J lost 2 bases, with 10 bases between them. The CDR3 DNA reads as TGTGCCAGCAGCTTAGGACAGCAATTCACAGATACGCAGTATTTT. Protein sequence: CASSLGQQFTDTQYF.

This clonotype has ten or more counts. J is TRBJ1-6 and V is TRBV2; 7 bases are shared with TRBD1. Germline loops: CDR1 SNHLY, CDR2 FYNNEI. The junction had 8 bases not matched to a gene; V was cut back by 6 bases and J by 9 bases. There are 14 residues in the CDR3. CDR3 coding DNA: TGTGCCAGCAGACTCGACAGGGTATTTTCACCCCTCCACTTT. It is translated as CASRLDRVFSPLHF.

At least ten counts were recorded for this clonotype. The rearrangement uses TRBV7-8 and TRBJ1-4; D ambiguous. This CDR3 comprises 16 residues. Germline CDR1 is SGHVS and CDR2 is FQNEAQ. V was clipped by 4 bases and J by 1 base, with 13 bases between them. Here the CDR3 reads CASSSRRGRTNEKLFF. The CDR3 region has the DNA TGTGCCAGCAGCTCAAGGCGGGGAAGAACTAATGAAAAACTGTTTTTT.

At least ten counts were recorded for this clonotype. The chain has TRBV2 and TRBJ1-1; 9 bases line up with TRBD1. The CDR3 runs 13 residues. Germline V gene data show CDR1 as SNHLY and CDR2 as FYNNEI. With 6 bases clipped from V and 7 bases from J, the junction kept 6 bases outside the gene matches. The CDR3 spells CASRGQGQGEAFF. The DNA of the CDR3 is TGTGCCAGCAGAGGACAGGGACAGGGTGAAGCTTTCTTT.

This clonotype was observed many times. CDR3 sequence (DNA): TGTGCCAGCAGTTCCGGGACAGGGGAGGGCTACACCTTC. Protein sequence: CASSSGTGEGYTF. The V and J genes are TRBV28 and TRBJ1-2, with 10 bases lining up with TRBD1. This CDR3 spans 13 amino acids. Germline loops: CDR1 MDHEN, CDR2 SYDVKM. The V gene end was trimmed by 4 bases and the J gene end by 8 bases; junction bases not matched to a gene: 4.

There are many counts of this clonotype. The rearrangement links TRBV20-1 to TRBJ2-3; 16 bases fit TRBD2. Germline CDR1 reads DFQATT; CDR2 reads SNEGSKA (reference sequence). The CDR3 spans 15 residues. The junction had 8 bases not matched to a gene; V was cut back by 6 bases and J by 8 bases. The CDR3 sequence is CSASPGTSGGGTQYF. DNA for the CDR3: TGCAGTGCGTCCCCAGGGACTAGCGGGGGGGGTACGCAGTATTTT.

In this sample, this clonotype turned up a few times. A clone one base away is much larger, so this may be a read error. The V gene is TRBV5-1, the J gene TRBJ2-7, with TRBD1 as a possible D gene (5 bases). The germline V gene has CDR1 SGHRS and CDR2 YFSETQ. The CDR3 totals 13 residues. The CDR3 sequence: CASSTQGGYGQYF. The CDR3 coding sequence is TGCGCCAGCAGCACCCAGGGCGGCTACGGGCAGTACTTC.

The table lists this clonotype with many counts. The chain uses TRBV29-1 and TRBJ2-7; possibly TRBD2 for D (5 bases). CDR3 length: 11 residues. V was trimmed by 8 bases and J by 6 bases, leaving 14 bases between them. Per the germline V gene, CDR1 is SQVTM and CDR2 is ANQGSEA. The CDR3 DNA sequence: TGCAGCTCATCGTCGGGGTCCGAGCAGTACTTC. Amino acids: CSSSSGSEQYF.

This clonotype appeared many times. This chain uses TRBV7-2 with TRBJ2-5, with 13 bases that match TRBD2. Germline lookup yields CDR1 SGHTA and CDR2 FQGNSA. The CDR3 is made up of 16 amino acids. V lost 5 bases and J lost 2; bases outside the gene matches: 5. The CDR3, as DNA: TGTGCCAGCAGCCCTACTAGCGGGGGGGGGCAAGAGACCCAGTACTTC. It encodes CASSPTSGGGQETQYF.